What follows is one T cell receptor (beta chain) and its context. Its antigen is currently unknown. Sequenced by immunoSEQ multiplex PCR; TCRdb stores in-frame clones only, minus some. The repertoire holds about 82,000 clones, with 83% as singletons. There are 14 residues in the CDR3. The V gene lost 2 bases and the J gene lost 2 bases, with 10 bases spanning the gap. Per germline, CDR1 MDHEN and CDR2 SYDVKM. This sample is part of a study of T cell responses to AZD1222 COVID-19 vaccine. Regarding the study as a whole: Only a handful of AZD1222 recipients, more than 5 in all, had baseline seropositivity.

Material: peripheral blood, obtained 28 days after the second AZD1222 dose. This clonotype was sampled from an adult who received the AZD1222 COVID-19 vaccine. The chain recombines TRBV28 with TRBJ2-7, with a possible D match to TRBD2 (6 bases). The chain's CDR3 is CASSLAGTTYEQYF. In nucleotides, the CDR3 is TGTGCCAGCAGTTTAGCGGGGACCACCTACGAGCAGTACTTC.